The clone carrying this TCR beta chain has a single count. This entry belongs to a study of control samples from healthy donors and cancer patients. In germline, CDR1 is GTSNPN, CDR2 SVGIG (reference sequence). V was cut by 5 bases and J by 6 bases, with 11 bases left in between. The CDR3 totals 13 residues. The assay was immunoSEQ multiplex PCR, and TCRdb's table has in-frame clones only and misses some. This sample has more than 95,000 clones, with roughly 92% found just once. This clonotype was sampled from an elderly man with head and neck cancer. Sequencing used PBMCs. The chain recombines TRBV30 with TRBJ1-6; no clear D. The DNA of the CDR3 is TGTGCCTGGGGATTCCTGGTTAATTCACCCCTCCACTTT. Its protein is CAWGFLVNSPLHF.